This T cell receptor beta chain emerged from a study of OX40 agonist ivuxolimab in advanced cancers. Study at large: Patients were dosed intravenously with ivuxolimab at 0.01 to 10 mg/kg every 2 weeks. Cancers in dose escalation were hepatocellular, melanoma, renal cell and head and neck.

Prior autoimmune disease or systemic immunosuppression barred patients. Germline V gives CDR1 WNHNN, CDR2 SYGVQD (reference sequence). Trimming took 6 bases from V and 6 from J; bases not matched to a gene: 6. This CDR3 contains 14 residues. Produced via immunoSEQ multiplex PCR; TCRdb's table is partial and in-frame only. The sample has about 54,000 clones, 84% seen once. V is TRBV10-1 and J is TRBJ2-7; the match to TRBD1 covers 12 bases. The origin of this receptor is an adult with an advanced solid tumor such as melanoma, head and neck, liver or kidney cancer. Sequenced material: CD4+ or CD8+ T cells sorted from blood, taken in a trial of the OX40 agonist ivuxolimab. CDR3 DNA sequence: TGCGCCAGCAGCCGGTGGGACAGGGGGCCCGAGCAGTACTTC. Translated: CASSRWDRGPEQYF.